The 26 T cell receptor beta chains given below trace back to one sample, sequenced in a study of cytomegalovirus exposure and HLA in healthy donors. The study ran its PCR with 60 Vbeta and 13 Jbeta primers. The assay was immunoSEQ multiplex PCR, and TCRdb's table has in-frame clones only and misses some. Of 95,000 to 150,000 clones listed, 50% to 65% are singletons. The specimen sequenced was PBMCs. These receptor sequences come from a man aged 35 to 55 in good health and CMV-seropositive.

This clone was counted only a few times. The rearrangement uses TRBV27 and TRBJ1-5; TRBD1 is a possible D gene (5 bases). The V end was cut by 3 bases, the J end by 7 bases, with 10 bases between. Germline values: CDR1 MNHEY, CDR2 SMNVEV (reference sequence). CDR3 size: 13 residues. As DNA, the CDR3 is TGTGCCAGCAGTTTTGGGGCCGGCCAGCCCCAGCATTTT. Translation: CASSFGAGQPQHF.

There are a few counts of this clone. The chain links TRBV4-2 to TRBJ2-3, with 8 bases aligning to TRBD2. Germline CDR1 LGHNA, CDR2 YNFKEQ. The CDR3 length is 16 residues. The J segment lost 3 bases and the V segment lost 4 bases, leaving 9 bases of the junction unmatched. The CDR3 nucleotides read TGTGCCAGCAGCCTTCAAGCGGGGGACCCGACAGATACGCAGTATTTT. Protein product: CASSLQAGDPTDTQYF.

The count of this clone is one. DNA of the CDR3: TGTGCCAGCACCAGGGACAGGGGAGCGGCTAATGAAAAACTGTTTTTT. Its protein is CASTRDRGAANEKLFF. The chain employs TRBV2 and TRBJ1-4; 10 bases are a match to TRBD1. After removal of 7 bases from V and 3 bases from J, the junction contained 8 bases not matched to a gene. The CDR3 is 16 amino acids. Germline CDR1 and CDR2: SNHLY and FYNNEI. Supplemented by reference TRBV2 and TRBJ1-4, the full variable domain reads EPEVTQTPSHQVTQMGQEVILRCVPISNHLYFYWYRQILGQKVEFLVSFYNNEISEKSEIFDDQFSVERPDGSNFTLKIRSTKLEDSAMYFCASTRDRGAANEKLFFGSGTQLSVL.

This rearrangement joins TRBV5-1 to TRBJ2-2, with 10 positions matching TRBD2. Germline trimming cut 2 bases from V and 1 base from J; bases unmatched to any gene: 5. The V gene's germline CDR1 is SGHRS and CDR2 YFSETQ. The CDR3 is 17 amino acids. Written as DNA, the CDR3 is TGCGCCAGCAGCTTTTTAGCGGGGGGCCTGAACACCGGGGAGCTGTTTTTT. This codes for CASSFLAGGLNTGELFF.

This clone has only one observation. This rearrangement joins TRBV7-2 to TRBJ2-2, with 11 bases that match TRBD2. Germline V CDR1 and CDR2: SGHTA, FQGNSA. The CDR3 contains 17 residues. J was trimmed by 2 bases and V by 0 bases; bases with no gene match: 2. CDR3 loop: CASSLAGTSGNTGELFF. For the CDR3, the DNA is TGTGCCAGCAGCTTAGCCGGGACTAGCGGAAACACCGGGGAGCTGTTTTTT.

This chain joins TRBV7-2 and TRBJ1-3; possible D gene TRBD1, 5 bases. Germline V lookup: CDR1 SGHTA, CDR2 FQGNSA. The germline V and J ends were trimmed by 0 bases and 6 bases, with 9 bases remaining between them. CDR3 length equals 14 residues. The CDR3 DNA is TGTGCCAGCAGCTTAGCGGCGGGGGTAAACACCATATATTTT. Its protein is CASSLAAGVNTIYF.

V gene TRBV2 combines with J gene TRBJ2-5; D may be TRBD1 (6 bases). The CDR3 sequence is 14 residues long. CDR1 is SNHLY and CDR2 is FYNNEI in the germline V gene. V lost 5 bases, J lost 5 bases, and 15 bases lay in between. DNA for the CDR3: TGTGCCAGCAGTTTAGAACAGGGTGAGGAGACCCAGTACTTC. Protein: CASSLEQGEETQYF.

The CDR3, as DNA: TGTGCCAGCAGCTTAGGGCAGGGCATCAACACCGGGGAGCTGTTTTTT. It specifies CASSLGQGINTGELFF. The genes are TRBV11-1 and TRBJ2-2; D may be TRBD1 (5 bases). The CDR3 has 16 residues. Trimming took off 1 base at V and 2 bases at J, with 11 bases between the two ends. The germline V gene has CDR1 SGHAT and CDR2 FQDESV (reference sequence).

The chain links TRBV7-2 to TRBJ2-3, with TRBD2 identical over 8 bases. V shed 1 base and J 2 bases; nucleotides not matched to a gene: 5. The length of the CDR3 is 16 residues. Germline CDR1 and CDR2: SGHTA and FQGNSA. This chain's CDR3 is CASSLVGRAFTDTQYF. The CDR3 bases are TGTGCCAGCAGCTTAGTCGGGAGGGCATTCACAGATACGCAGTATTTT.

The chain has TRBV30 and TRBJ2-3; 8 bases are a match to TRBD2. This CDR3 spans 18 amino acids. Germline CDR1 is GTSNPN and CDR2 is SVGIG (reference sequence). V lost 1 base, J lost 4 bases, and 16 bases stayed unmatched. The CDR3 DNA sequence: TGTGCCTGGAGTGGAGGAATAAGTGGGACTAGTTATCCAGATACGCAGTATTTT. Encoded protein: CAWSGGISGTSYPDTQYF.

CDR3 in DNA: TGTGCCTGGAGAGACTTATGGTGGCGGGGCTACAATGAGCAGTTCTTC. Translating it yields CAWRDLWWRGYNEQFF. The chain has TRBV30 and TRBJ2-1; D is possibly TRBD2 (6 bases). The CDR3 is made up of 16 amino acids. The germline V gene encodes CDR1 GTSNPN and CDR2 SVGIG (reference sequence). Trimming stripped 3 bases from V and 3 bases from J, with 18 bases between. Full variable domain (rest looked up from reference TRBV30 and TRBJ2-1): SQTIHQWPATLVQPVGSPLSLECTVEGTSNPNLYWYRQAAGRGLQLLFYSVGIGQISSEVPQNLSASRPQDRQFILSSKKLLLSDSGFYLCAWRDLWWRGYNEQFFGPGTRLTVL.

The chain couples TRBV10-3 to TRBJ2-5; D gene uncertain. CDR1 is ENHRY, CDR2 SYGVKD, per germline. The CDR3 loop spans 13 amino acids. V was pared by 9 bases and J by 4 bases, with 15 bases between. The CDR3 DNA sequence: TGTGCCATTTCCACCAGTGTCTTAGAGACCCAGTACTTC. Its translation is CAISTSVLETQYF.

The rearrangement joins TRBV2 to TRBJ2-5; D gene ambiguous. The V and J ends lost 4 bases and 2 bases respectively, with 8 bases between them. Per the germline V gene, CDR1 is SNHLY and CDR2 is FYNNEI. The CDR3 is 13 residues long. DNA of the CDR3: TGTGCCAGCAGTGTACGGGTTCAAGAGACCCAGTACTTC. Amino acid sequence: CASSVRVQETQYF.

The chain has TRBV2 and TRBJ1-5; a weak D match, TRBD1 (6 bases). From germline, CDR1 is SNHLY and CDR2 FYNNEI. This CDR3 has 15 amino acids. V lost 3 bases, J lost 4 bases, and 13 bases lay in between. As DNA, the CDR3 is TGTGCCAGCAGTGATAGGGGGGGGAGGAATCAGCCCCAGCATTTT. Its protein product is CASSDRGGRNQPQHF. The full variable domain, completed using reference TRBV2 and TRBJ1-5, is EPEVTQTPSHQVTQMGQEVILRCVPISNHLYFYWYRQILGQKVEFLVSFYNNEISEKSEIFDDQFSVERPDGSNFTLKIRSTKLEDSAMYFCASSDRGGRNQPQHFGDGTRLSIL.

This clone was found a few times. The gene calls are TRBV29-1 and TRBJ2-3, with 7 bases matching TRBD2. Germline CDR1 SQVTM, CDR2 ANQGSEA. Unmatched junction bases numbered 11, after V lost 4 bases and J lost 1 base. The CDR3 consists of 16 residues. The CDR3 DNA is TGCAGCGTTGTAGTGGGGGGGACCGGGGGCACAGATACGCAGTATTTT. It translates to CSVVVGGTGGTDTQYF.

This clone has just one count. The genes are TRBV7-2 and TRBJ1-1; D may be TRBD1 (5 bases). CDR3 size: 16 residues. Germline V gene sequence: CDR1 SGHTA, CDR2 FQGNSA. V was trimmed by 1 base and J by 2 bases, leaving 14 bases between them. The CDR3 loop is CASSLVGGVSNTEAFF. The CDR3 DNA sequence: TGTGCCAGCAGCTTAGTTGGAGGGGTATCAAACACTGAAGCTTTCTTT. The full variable domain, completed using reference TRBV7-2 and TRBJ1-1, is GAGVSQSPSNKVTEKGKDVELRCDPISGHTALYWYRQSLGQGLEFLIYFQGNSAPDKSGLPSDRFSAERTGGSVSTLTIQRTQQEDSAVYLCASSLVGGVSNTEAFFGQGTRLTVV.

The rearrangement joins TRBV19 to TRBJ2-7; 10 nucleotides match TRBD2. Germline CDR1 LNHDA, CDR2 SQIVND (reference sequence). The CDR3 extends over 15 amino acids. The V and J ends lost 3 bases and 4 bases, in that order; junction bases with no gene match: 6. CDR3 residues: CASSIGLAGEYEQYF. CDR3 coding DNA: TGTGCCAGTAGTATCGGGCTAGCGGGAGAGTACGAGCAGTACTTC.

The V gene is TRBV7-9, the J gene TRBJ2-7, with no clear D. The ends were cut back, 5 bases at V and 2 bases at J, with 10 bases in the middle. CDR1 is SEHNR, CDR2 FQNEAQ, per germline (reference sequence). This CDR3 contains 13 residues. The CDR3 nucleotides are TGTGCCAGCAGCATGAGAGAGGCCTACGAGCAGTACTTC. Protein: CASSMREAYEQYF.

The chain has TRBV5-1 and TRBJ2-1, with 11 nucleotides matching TRBD2. Trimming cost V 2 bases and J 7 bases; bases outside gene matches: 2. Per the germline V gene, CDR1 is SGHRS and CDR2 is YFSETQ. The CDR3 covers 14 residues. This chain's CDR3 is CASSLTSGSNEQFF. CDR3 DNA: TGCGCCAGCAGCTTAACTAGCGGGAGTAATGAGCAGTTCTTC. Drawing the rest from reference TRBV5-1 and TRBJ2-1, the complete variable domain is KAGVTQTPRYLIKTRGQQVTLSCSPISGHRSVSWYQQTPGQGLQFLFEYFSETQRNKGNFPGRFSGRQFSNSRSEMNVSTLELGDSALYLCASSLTSGSNEQFFGPGTRLTVL.

This clone was seen a single time. The genes are TRBV6-6 and TRBJ2-3; 9 nucleotides line up with TRBD2. CDR3 length equals 16 residues. Per germline, CDR1 MNHNY and CDR2 SVGAGI (reference sequence). The V and J ends lost 7 bases and 3 bases, in that order; junction bases with no gene match: 11. The CDR3 sequence: CASTPGSSGSTDTQYF. CDR3 DNA: TGTGCCAGCACTCCGGGGAGTAGCGGGAGTACAGATACGCAGTATTTT.

The rearrangement links TRBV4-1 to TRBJ2-4, with 11 bases lining up with TRBD1. Germline-derived CDR1 and CDR2 are MGHRA and YSYEKL. CDR3 size: 15 residues. V gave up 1 base and J gave up 9 bases; unmatched junction bases: 5. The CDR3: CASSQVSGTGGIQYF. CDR3 bases: TGCGCCAGCAGCCAAGTGAGCGGGACAGGGGGCATTCAGTACTTC.

The gene calls are TRBV30 and TRBJ2-2, with 9 positions matching TRBD2. CDR1 is GTSNPN and CDR2 is SVGIG in the germline V gene (reference sequence). The CDR3 has 14 amino acids. The V and J ends lost 4 bases and 7 bases, in that order; junction bases with no gene match: 7. The CDR3 DNA is TGTGCCTGGAACGGACTAGCGCTCAGCGGGGAGCTGTTTTTT. Translation gives CAWNGLALSGELFF.

This chain connects TRBV19 to TRBJ1-4; 9 bases align to TRBD1. V was pared by 5 bases and J by 8 bases, with 12 bases of the junction left unmatched. Germline V gene data show CDR1 as LNHDA and CDR2 as SQIVND (reference sequence). This CDR3 is 16 amino acids long. DNA for the CDR3: TGTGCCAGTAGTGGAATGGGGACAGGGTTTGAAGAAAAACTGTTTTTT. Translation gives CASSGMGTGFEEKLFF.

In its sample, this clone was seen once. The V gene is TRBV27, the J gene TRBJ1-2; 7 bases agree with TRBD1. This CDR3 region has 13 residues. V was pared by 6 bases and J by 3 bases, with 4 bases of the junction left unmatched. Germline values: CDR1 MNHEY, CDR2 SMNVEV (reference sequence). The DNA for the CDR3 is TGTGCCAGCAGGCGGACAGGCGACTATGGCTACACCTTC. Protein: CASRRTGDYGYTF.

The rearrangement uses TRBV10-2 and TRBJ1-4; 9 bases are shared with TRBD1. After removal of 2 bases from V and 8 bases from J, the junction contained 6 bases not matched to a gene. CDR3 length: 15 residues. CDR1 and CDR2 (germline): WSHSY, SAAADI. The CDR3 here is CASSEGDRAEEKLFF. The CDR3 DNA reads TGCGCCAGCAGTGAGGGGGACAGGGCGGAGGAAAAACTGTTTTTT.

This rearrangement joins TRBV28 to TRBJ2-3; TRBD2 aligns across 7 bases. CDR1 and CDR2 from the germline V gene are MDHEN and SYDVKM. The V segment lost 3 bases and the J segment 4 bases; nucleotides outside the gene matches: 7. The CDR3 runs to 15 residues. This CDR3 is CASSLGGNQADTQYF. The CDR3 nucleotides are TGTGCCAGCAGTTTGGGGGGGAATCAGGCAGATACGCAGTATTTT.